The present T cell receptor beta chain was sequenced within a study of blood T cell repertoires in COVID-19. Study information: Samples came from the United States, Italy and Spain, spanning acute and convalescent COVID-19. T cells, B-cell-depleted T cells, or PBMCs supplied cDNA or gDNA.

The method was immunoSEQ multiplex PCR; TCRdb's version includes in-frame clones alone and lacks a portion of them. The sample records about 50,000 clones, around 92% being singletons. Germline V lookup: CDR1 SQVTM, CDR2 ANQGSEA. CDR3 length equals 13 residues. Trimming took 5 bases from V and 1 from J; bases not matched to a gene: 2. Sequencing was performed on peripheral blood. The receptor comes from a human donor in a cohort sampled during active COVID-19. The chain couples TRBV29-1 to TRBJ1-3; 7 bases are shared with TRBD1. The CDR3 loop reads CSVLQGSGNTIYF. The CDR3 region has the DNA TGCAGCGTTTTACAGGGGTCTGGAAACACCATATATTTT. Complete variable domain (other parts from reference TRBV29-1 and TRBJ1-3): SAVISQKPSRDICQRGTSLTIQCQVDSQVTMMFWYRQQPGQSLTLIATANQGSEATYESGFVIDKFPISRPNLTFSTLTVSNMSPEDSSIYLCSVLQGSGNTIYFGEGSWLTVV.